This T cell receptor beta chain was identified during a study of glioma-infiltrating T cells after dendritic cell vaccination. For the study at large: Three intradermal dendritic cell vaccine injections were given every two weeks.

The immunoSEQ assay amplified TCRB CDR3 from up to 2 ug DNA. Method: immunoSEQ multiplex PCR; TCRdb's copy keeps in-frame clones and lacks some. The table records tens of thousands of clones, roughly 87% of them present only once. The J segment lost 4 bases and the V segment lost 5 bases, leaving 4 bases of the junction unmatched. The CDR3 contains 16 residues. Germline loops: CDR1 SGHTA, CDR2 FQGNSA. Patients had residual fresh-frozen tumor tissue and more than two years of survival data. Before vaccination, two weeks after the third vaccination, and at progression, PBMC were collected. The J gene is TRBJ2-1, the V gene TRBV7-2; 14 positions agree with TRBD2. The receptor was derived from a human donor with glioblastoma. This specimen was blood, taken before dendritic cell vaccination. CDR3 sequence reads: CASSPRTSGGYNEQFF. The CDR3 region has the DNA TGTGCCAGCAGCCCGCGGACTAGCGGGGGGTACAATGAGCAGTTCTTC.